One sample yielded the 26 T cell receptor beta chains listed below, sequenced in a study of CD8 T cells in ankylosing spondylitis. TCRdb re-called the 5' RACE reads with MiXCR, one entry per CDR3 protein. This sample has some 840,000 distinct CDR3 sequences, with approximately 12% found just once. Their specific antigens are unknown. Study-level findings and limits: Ankylosing spondylitis blood appeared to be characterized by a TCR beta motif of about eight highly homologous variants.

Sequenced material: blood, either unsorted or a sorted T cell fraction (not recorded which). The receptor source for this set is a male donor with ankylosing spondylitis.

The V gene is TRBV5-6, the J gene TRBJ2-1; 8 positions match TRBD2. The germline V gene has CDR1 SGHDT and CDR2 YYEEEE. CDR3 length: 15 residues. The V gene end was trimmed by 1 base and the J gene end by 7 bases; junction bases not matched to a gene: 7. CDR3 nucleotides: TGTGCCAGCAGCTTGACGGGGGGGTATAAGAATGAGCAGTTCTTC. It is translated as CASSLTGGYKNEQFF.

At least ten counts were recorded for this clonotype. The rearrangement uses TRBV6-5 and TRBJ2-7; the match to TRBD2 covers 9 bases. Germline assignment: CDR1 MNHEY and CDR2 SVGAGI. CDR3 length: 16 residues. The trim removed 0 bases at V and 4 bases at J, leaving 7 bases unmatched. Written as DNA, the CDR3 is TGTGCCAGCAGTTACTCGATAGCGGGAGTTTTGTACGAGCAGTACTTC. Translating it yields CASSYSIAGVLYEQYF.

This clonotype was observed a few times. The chain uses TRBV6-2 or TRBV6-3 and TRBJ2-7; D not resolved. Looked up from germline, CDR1 is MNHEY and CDR2 is SVGEGT. This CDR3 contains 14 residues. V was cut by 2 bases and J by 2 bases, with 10 bases left in between. The CDR3 sequence is CASSYDKAAYEQYF. Written as DNA, the CDR3 is TGTGCCAGCAGTTACGATAAGGCAGCCTACGAGCAGTACTTC.

The table lists this clonotype with many counts. The rearrangement joins TRBV20-1 to TRBJ2-7; no clear D. V was cut by 2 bases and J by 6 bases, with 8 bases left in between. Looked up from germline, CDR1 is DFQATT and CDR2 is SNEGSKA (reference sequence). This CDR3 comprises 11 residues. The chain's CDR3 is CSARRVAEQYF. In nucleotides, the CDR3 is TGCAGTGCTAGAAGGGTCGCCGAGCAGTACTTC.

The gene calls are TRBV10-1 and TRBJ2-2; unclear D gene. Germline loops: CDR1 WNHNN, CDR2 SYGVQD (reference sequence). The CDR3 runs 16 residues. Deletions cut 2 bases from V and 2 bases from J, with 12 bases between. The CDR3 region has the DNA TGCGCCAGCAGTGAGGTGGGCTACACAAACACCGGGGAGCTGTTTTTT. Translating gives CASSEVGYTNTGELFF.

This clonotype came up a few times. The chain couples TRBV20-1 to TRBJ1-1; D is unclear. The V end was cut by 4 bases, the J end by 12 bases, with 15 bases between. The germline V gene encodes CDR1 DFQATT and CDR2 SNEGSKA (reference sequence). This CDR3 has 11 residues. The CDR3 is CSAIFRVLPFF. Here the CDR3 DNA reads TGCAGTGCTATTTTCCGTGTGTTACCTTTCTTT.

This clonotype was counted only a few times. The chain joins TRBV20-1 to TRBJ2-7, with 14 bases lining up with TRBD2. This CDR3 has 15 residues. CDR1 DFQATT and CDR2 SNEGSKA come from the germline V gene (reference sequence). Losses at the gene ends were 6 bases for V and 2 bases for J; bases not matched to a gene: 6. The CDR3 loop reads CSASGTSGSPYEQYF. The CDR3 nucleotides read TGCAGTGCCTCCGGGACTAGCGGGAGCCCCTACGAGCAGTACTTC.

The chain recombines TRBV28 with TRBJ2-4; either TRBD1 or TRBD2 may supply D (5 bases each). Germline V gene sequence: CDR1 MDHEN, CDR2 SYDVKM. The V gene lost 5 bases and the J gene lost 2 bases, with 19 bases spanning the gap. The CDR3 is made up of 17 amino acids. CDR3 coding DNA: TGTGCCAGCAGTCCCTCTCGGGGCTTCTCCACCAAAAACATTCAGTACTTC. It translates to CASSPSRGFSTKNIQYF. Full variable domain (rest looked up from reference TRBV28 and TRBJ2-4): DVKVTQSSRYLVKRTGEKVFLECVQDMDHENMFWYRQDPGLGLRLIYFSYDVKMKEKGDIPEGYSVSREKKERFSLILESASTNQTSMYLCASSPSRGFSTKNIQYFGAGTRLSVL.

Many counts were recorded for this clonotype. The chain employs TRBV7-2 and TRBJ2-3; the match to TRBD2 covers 8 bases. The trim removed 3 bases at V and 6 bases at J, leaving 5 bases unmatched. CDR3 size: 14 residues. Germline V gene data show CDR1 as SGHTA and CDR2 as FQGNSA. The CDR3 DNA follows: TGTGCCAGCAGCTTCGGACTAGCATGGGATACGCAGTATTTT. The encoded protein is CASSFGLAWDTQYF.

This chain links TRBV4-2 with TRBJ2-7; 8 positions agree with TRBD2. In germline, CDR1 is LGHNA, CDR2 YNFKEQ. V shed 1 base and J 2 bases; nucleotides not matched to a gene: 4. CDR3 length equals 15 residues. As DNA, the CDR3 is TGTGCCAGCAGCCAAGGGACTAGCTCAACCTACGAGCAGTACTTC. Its protein product is CASSQGTSSTYEQYF.

The chain couples TRBV30 to TRBJ1-1; D is perhaps TRBD1 (5 bases). Trimming took off 5 bases at V and 0 bases at J, with 16 bases between the two ends. Germline V gene lookup returns CDR1 GTSNPN and CDR2 SVGIG (reference sequence). The CDR3 covers 15 residues. DNA for the CDR3: TGTGCCTGGGGGGGTGCCCCAGCCCTGAACACTGAAGCTTTCTTT. It translates to CAWGGAPALNTEAFF.

The chain is built from TRBV4-2 and TRBJ2-3, with 13 bases aligning to TRBD2. V lost 3 bases to trimming and J lost 1 base; unmatched junction nucleotides: 4. Germline lookup yields CDR1 LGHNA and CDR2 YNFKEQ. The CDR3 sequence is 17 residues long. CDR3 region: CASSQETSGRGTDTQYF. CDR3 DNA sequence: TGTGCCAGCAGCCAGGAAACTAGCGGGAGGGGCACAGATACGCAGTATTTT.

The chain is built from TRBV6-1 and TRBJ1-1; perhaps TRBD1 as D (5 bases). Per the germline V gene, CDR1 is MNHNS and CDR2 is SASEGT. This CDR3 is built from 13 residues. V was cut by 6 bases and J by 5 bases, with 13 bases left in between. The CDR3: CASRGAGGTEAFF. The CDR3 nucleotides are TGTGCCAGCAGAGGAGCGGGGGGGACTGAAGCTTTCTTT.

This clonotype was counted many times. The chain recombines TRBV20-1 with TRBJ2-7, with 8 positions matching TRBD2. The CDR3 extends over 15 amino acids. The trim removed 3 bases at V and 4 bases at J, leaving 11 bases unmatched. CDR1 and CDR2 (germline): DFQATT, SNEGSKA (reference sequence). The CDR3 loop is CSARRSRGALYEQYF. In nucleotides, the CDR3 is TGCAGTGCTAGGAGGTCGCGGGGGGCACTTTACGAGCAGTACTTC.

The chain employs TRBV5-1 and TRBJ1-1, with unresolved D. This CDR3 contains 15 residues. Germline values: CDR1 SGHRS, CDR2 YFSETQ. The V end lost 0 bases, the J end lost 3 bases, and 12 bases lay between the germline ends. Written as DNA, the CDR3 is TGCGCCAGCAGCTTGGTAGGTGTAGGCGACACTGAAGCTTTCTTT. As protein: CASSLVGVGDTEAFF.

The chain carries TRBV20-1 and TRBJ2-1, with D hard to call. V shed 6 bases and J shed 1 base, with 19 bases lying between them. Germline CDR1 DFQATT, CDR2 SNEGSKA (reference sequence). CDR3 size: 16 residues. The CDR3 DNA follows: TGCAGTGCCCCACCCCGAGGTATACGGTCCTACAATGAGCAGTTCTTC. This translates into CSAPPRGIRSYNEQFF.

This clonotype was seen more than once but under ten times. The rearrangement links TRBV4-2 to TRBJ1-2; tentative D call: TRBD1 (5 bases). This CDR3 has 14 residues. V was pared by 3 bases and J by 4 bases, with 12 bases between. The V gene's germline CDR1 is LGHNA and CDR2 YNFKEQ. As DNA, the CDR3 is TGTGCCAGCAGCCAGGGTTCGGGGGGCTATGGCTACACCTTC. Encoded protein: CASSQGSGGYGYTF.

The genes are TRBV28 and TRBJ2-2; 10 bases match TRBD2. V trimming: 5 bases; J trimming: 6 bases; junction bases outside the gene matches: 12. Germline V gene lookup returns CDR1 MDHEN and CDR2 SYDVKM. The CDR3 spans 17 residues. CDR3: CASSRTLAGDNAGELFF. The CDR3 coding sequence is TGTGCCAGCAGTCGAACTCTAGCGGGGGACAACGCCGGGGAGCTGTTTTTT.

This clonotype was detected ten times or more. This chain uses TRBV12-3 or TRBV12-4 with TRBJ2-7; the D gene could be TRBD1 or TRBD2 (5 bases each). Trimming stripped 3 bases from V and 3 bases from J, with 12 bases between. The CDR3 is made up of 14 amino acids. DNA for the CDR3: TGTGCCAGCAGTTTCGGGGCGGTAGTCTACGAGCAGTACTTC. Its protein product is CASSFGAVVYEQYF.

This clonotype was found many times. J is TRBJ1-1 and V is TRBV6-2 or TRBV6-3, with D unclear. V lost 7 bases and J 1 base, leaving 10 bases between the germline ends. Germline V CDR1 and CDR2: MNHEY, SVGEGT. The CDR3 consists of 13 residues. The CDR3 sequence: CASTYARNTEAFF. Here the CDR3 DNA reads TGTGCCAGCACCTACGCTAGGAACACTGAAGCTTTCTTT.

V usage is TRBV20-1 and J usage is TRBJ2-7; D remains ambiguous. V lost 5 bases and J 6 bases, leaving 20 bases between the germline ends. In germline, CDR1 is DFQATT, CDR2 SNEGSKA (reference sequence). CDR3 size: 14 residues. As DNA, the CDR3 is TGCAGTGCTGGACGGACGGCCCGATCCATCGAGCAGTACTTC. Translating it yields CSAGRTARSIEQYF.

This clonotype was seen many times. The V and J genes are TRBV5-1 and TRBJ2-1; D is possibly TRBD2 (5 bases). Germline loops: CDR1 SGHRS, CDR2 YFSETQ. The CDR3 spans 14 residues. V lost 0 bases to trimming and J lost 8 bases, with 12 bases between them. CDR3 loop: CASSLGEITDEQFF. The CDR3 region has the DNA TGCGCCAGCAGCTTGGGGGAGATAACAGATGAGCAGTTCTTC.

The J gene is TRBJ1-1, the V gene TRBV9; D is ambiguous. V shed 3 bases and J shed 3 bases, with 12 bases lying between them. The CDR3 has 14 residues. The germline CDR1 and CDR2 sequences are SGDLS and YYNGEE. In DNA, the CDR3 is TGTGCCAGCAGCGCCAGCGGGAGGGACACTGAAGCTTTCTTT. Translating gives CASSASGRDTEAFF.

The rearrangement joins TRBV29-1 to TRBJ2-7; D may be TRBD1 (6 bases). Trimming pared 7 bases from V and 3 bases from J, leaving 16 bases between. Germline V gene sequence: CDR1 SQVTM, CDR2 ANQGSEA. This CDR3 contains 13 residues. The chain's CDR3 is CSAGGGQIYEQYF. As DNA, the CDR3 is TGCAGCGCTGGGGGCGGTCAGATCTACGAGCAGTACTTC.

Only a few counts were recorded for this clonotype. The rearrangement links TRBV20-1 to TRBJ2-3; D is unresolved. Germline V gives CDR1 DFQATT, CDR2 SNEGSKA (reference sequence). The CDR3 spans 11 residues. The germline V and J ends were trimmed by 8 bases and 4 bases, with 10 bases remaining between them. In DNA form, the CDR3 reads TGCAGTTTACTTCTATCAGATACGCAGTATTTT. As protein: CSLLLSDTQYF.

V and J are TRBV5-1 and TRBJ2-7, with D perhaps TRBD2 (6 bases). V lost 0 bases and J lost 2, with 12 bases in between. This CDR3 has 15 amino acids. CDR1 and CDR2 from the germline V gene are SGHRS and YFSETQ. The DNA for the CDR3 is TGCGCCAGCAGCTTGGGCGGGACCGAGACCTACGAGCAGTACTTC. This codes for CASSLGGTETYEQYF. Drawing the rest from reference TRBV5-1 and TRBJ2-7, the complete variable domain is KAGVTQTPRYLIKTRGQQVTLSCSPISGHRSVSWYQQTPGQGLQFLFEYFSETQRNKGNFPGRFSGRQFSNSRSEMNVSTLELGDSALYLCASSLGGTETYEQYFGPGTRLTVT.